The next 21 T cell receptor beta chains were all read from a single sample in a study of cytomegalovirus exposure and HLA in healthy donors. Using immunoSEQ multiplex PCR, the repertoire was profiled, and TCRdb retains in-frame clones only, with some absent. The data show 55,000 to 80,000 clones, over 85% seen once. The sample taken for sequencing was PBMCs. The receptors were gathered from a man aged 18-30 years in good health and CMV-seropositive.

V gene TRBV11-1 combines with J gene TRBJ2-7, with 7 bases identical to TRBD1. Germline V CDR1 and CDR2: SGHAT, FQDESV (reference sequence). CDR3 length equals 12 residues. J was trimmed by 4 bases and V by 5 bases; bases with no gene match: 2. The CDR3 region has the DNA TGTGCCAGCAGCCTGGGACAGTACGAGCAGTACTTC. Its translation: CASSLGQYEQYF.

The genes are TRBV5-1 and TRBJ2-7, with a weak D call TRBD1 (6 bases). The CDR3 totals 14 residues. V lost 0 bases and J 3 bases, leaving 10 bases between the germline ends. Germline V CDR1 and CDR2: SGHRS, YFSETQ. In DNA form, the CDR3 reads TGCGCCAGCAGCTTGGGGCAGGGGAGCTACGAGCAGTACTTC. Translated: CASSLGQGSYEQYF.

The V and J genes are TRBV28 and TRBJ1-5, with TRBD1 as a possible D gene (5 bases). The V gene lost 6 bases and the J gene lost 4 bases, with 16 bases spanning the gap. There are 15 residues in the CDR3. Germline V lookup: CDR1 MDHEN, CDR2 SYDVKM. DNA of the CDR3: TGTGCCAGCAGGCTTTTAGGAGGGGAAAATCAGCCCCAGCATTTT. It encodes CASRLLGGENQPQHF.

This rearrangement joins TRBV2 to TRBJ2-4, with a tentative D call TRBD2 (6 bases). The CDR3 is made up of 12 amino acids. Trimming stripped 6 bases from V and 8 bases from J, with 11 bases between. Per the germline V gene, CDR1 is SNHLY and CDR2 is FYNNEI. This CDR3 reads CASRGGGDIQYF. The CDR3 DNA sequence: TGTGCCAGCAGGGGTGGAGGGGACATTCAGTACTTC.

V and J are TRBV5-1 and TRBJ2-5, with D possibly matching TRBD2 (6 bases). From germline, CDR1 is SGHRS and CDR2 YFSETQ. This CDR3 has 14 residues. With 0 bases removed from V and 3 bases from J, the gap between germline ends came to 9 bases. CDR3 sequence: CASSLAPGEETQYF. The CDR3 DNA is TGCGCCAGCAGCTTGGCGCCGGGAGAAGAGACCCAGTACTTC.

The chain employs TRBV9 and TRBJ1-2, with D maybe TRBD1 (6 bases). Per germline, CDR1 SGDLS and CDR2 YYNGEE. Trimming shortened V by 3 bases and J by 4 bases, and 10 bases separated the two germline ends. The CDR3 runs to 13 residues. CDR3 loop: CASSADRSYGYTF. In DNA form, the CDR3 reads TGTGCCAGCAGCGCGGACAGATCCTATGGCTACACCTTC.

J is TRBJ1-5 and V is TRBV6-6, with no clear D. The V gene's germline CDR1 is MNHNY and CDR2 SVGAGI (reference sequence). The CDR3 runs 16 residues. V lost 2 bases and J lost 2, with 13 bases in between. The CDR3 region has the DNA TGTGCCAGCAGTTACGGTGCGGGCTGGGGCAATCAGCCCCAGCATTTT. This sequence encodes CASSYGAGWGNQPQHF.

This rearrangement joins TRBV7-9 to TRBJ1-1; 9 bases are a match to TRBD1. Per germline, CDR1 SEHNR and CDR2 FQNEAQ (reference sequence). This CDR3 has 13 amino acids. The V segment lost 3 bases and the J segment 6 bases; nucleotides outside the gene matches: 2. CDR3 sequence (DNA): TGTGCCAGCAGCTTGGACAGGGGTTCTGAAGCTTTCTTT. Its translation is CASSLDRGSEAFF.

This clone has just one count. The DNA for the CDR3 is TGTGCCAGCAGGGCTAAGGGTAGGGAGTACCAAGAGACCCAGTACTTC. This sequence encodes CASRAKGREYQETQYF. The chain employs TRBV2 and TRBJ2-5, with D tentatively TRBD2 (5 bases). Trimming removed 6 bases from V and 0 bases from J, with 17 bases in between. The CDR3 loop spans 16 amino acids. Germline CDR1 and CDR2: SNHLY and FYNNEI.

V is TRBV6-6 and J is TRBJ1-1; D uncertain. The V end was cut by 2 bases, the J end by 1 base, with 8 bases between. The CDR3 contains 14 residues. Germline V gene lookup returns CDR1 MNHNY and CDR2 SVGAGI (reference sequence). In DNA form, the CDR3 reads TGTGCCAGCAGTTACAATCGACAGAACACTGAAGCTTTCTTT. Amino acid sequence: CASSYNRQNTEAFF.

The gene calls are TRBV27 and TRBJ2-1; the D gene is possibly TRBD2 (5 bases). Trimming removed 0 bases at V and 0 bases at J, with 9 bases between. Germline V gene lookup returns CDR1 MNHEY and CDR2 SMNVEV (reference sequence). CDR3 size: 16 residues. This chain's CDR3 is CASSLSSGSSYNEQFF. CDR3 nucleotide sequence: TGTGCCAGCAGTTTATCGAGCGGTAGCTCCTACAATGAGCAGTTCTTC.

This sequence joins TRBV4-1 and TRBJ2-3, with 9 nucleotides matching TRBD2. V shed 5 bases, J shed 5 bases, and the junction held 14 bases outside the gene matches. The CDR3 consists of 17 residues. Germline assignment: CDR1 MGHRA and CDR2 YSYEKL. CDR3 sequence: CASSTVGRGGGRDTQYF. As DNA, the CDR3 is TGCGCCAGCAGCACCGTAGGACGCGGGGGGGGGAGAGATACGCAGTATTTT.

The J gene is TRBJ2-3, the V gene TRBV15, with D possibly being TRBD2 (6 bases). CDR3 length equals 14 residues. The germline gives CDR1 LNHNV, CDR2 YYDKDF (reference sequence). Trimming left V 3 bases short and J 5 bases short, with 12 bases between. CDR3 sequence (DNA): TGTGCCACCAGCAGTTCTTGGGGAGGAGATACGCAGTATTTT. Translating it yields CATSSSWGGDTQYF.

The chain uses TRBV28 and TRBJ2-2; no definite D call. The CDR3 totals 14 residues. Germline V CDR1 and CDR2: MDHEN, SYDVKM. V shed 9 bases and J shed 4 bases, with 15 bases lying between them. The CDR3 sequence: CASITPRVTGELFF. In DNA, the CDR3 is TGTGCCAGTATTACTCCTCGGGTCACCGGGGAGCTGTTTTTT.

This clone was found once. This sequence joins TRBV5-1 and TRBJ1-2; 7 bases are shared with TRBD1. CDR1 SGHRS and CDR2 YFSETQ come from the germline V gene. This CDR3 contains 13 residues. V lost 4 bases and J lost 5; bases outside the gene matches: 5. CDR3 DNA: TGCGCCAGCAGCCAGGAGGGGGCATATGGCTACACCTTC. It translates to CASSQEGAYGYTF.

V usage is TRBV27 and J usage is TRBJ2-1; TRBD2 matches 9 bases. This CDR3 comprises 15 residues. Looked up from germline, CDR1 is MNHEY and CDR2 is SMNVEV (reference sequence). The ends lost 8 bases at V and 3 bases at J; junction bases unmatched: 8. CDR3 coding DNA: TGTGCCAGCGCATCCGGGACTAGCTTCTACAATGAGCAGTTCTTC. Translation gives CASASGTSFYNEQFF.

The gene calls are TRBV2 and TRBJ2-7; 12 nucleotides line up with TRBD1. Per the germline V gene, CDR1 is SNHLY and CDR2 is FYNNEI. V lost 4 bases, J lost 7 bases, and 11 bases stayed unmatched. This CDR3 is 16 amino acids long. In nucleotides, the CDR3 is TGTGCCAGCAGTGTAGAAACCGGGACAGGGGGCGGAGAGCAGTACTTC. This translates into CASSVETGTGGGEQYF.

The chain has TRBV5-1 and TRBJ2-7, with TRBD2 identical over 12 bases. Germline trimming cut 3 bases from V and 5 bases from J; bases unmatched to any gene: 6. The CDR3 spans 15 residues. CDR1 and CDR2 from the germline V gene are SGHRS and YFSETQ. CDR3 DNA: TGCGCCAGCAGCTCACGACTAGCGGGAGACCACGAGCAGTACTTC. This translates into CASSSRLAGDHEQYF.

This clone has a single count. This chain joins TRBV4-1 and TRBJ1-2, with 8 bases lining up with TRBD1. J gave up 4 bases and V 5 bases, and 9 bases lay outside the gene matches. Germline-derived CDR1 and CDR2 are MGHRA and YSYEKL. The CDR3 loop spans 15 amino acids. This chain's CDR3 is CASSKASGQGYGYTF. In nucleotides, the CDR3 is TGCGCCAGCAGCAAAGCCAGCGGACAGGGCTATGGCTACACCTTC.

The CDR3 DNA reads as TGTGCCAGCAGCCCTACCACCGGGGAGCTGTTTTTT. Its translation: CASSPTTGELFF. The chain joins TRBV27 to TRBJ2-2, with unresolved D. Germline V gene sequence: CDR1 MNHEY, CDR2 SMNVEV (reference sequence). The CDR3 is made up of 12 amino acids. Trimming left V 6 bases short and J 4 bases short, with 6 bases between.

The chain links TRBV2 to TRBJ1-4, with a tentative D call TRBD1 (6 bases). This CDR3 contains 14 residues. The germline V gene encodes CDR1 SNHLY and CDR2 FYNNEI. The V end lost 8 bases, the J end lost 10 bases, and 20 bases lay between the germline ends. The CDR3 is CASDSGGAQGKLFF. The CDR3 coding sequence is TGTGCCAGCGACAGTGGGGGGGCGCAGGGAAAACTGTTTTTT.